This record looks at one TCR beta chain sequence and its context. The antigen is undetermined. The data derive from a study of Graves' ophthalmopathy and Graves' hyperthyroidism. Study outcomes and limitations: Blood samples also showed most expanded thyroid clonotypes exceeding 0.001 frequency.

Other autoimmune diseases, uncontrolled infections, pregnancy or lactation excluded patients from enrollment. Out of about 11 ml of fresh peripheral blood, PBMCs were obtained. Amplification of the TCR beta CDR3 regions used RNA transcripts (as template). An initial RT-PCR round employing HTBI primers preceded a second-round multiplex PCR. One entry per CDR3 protein results from TCRdb running MiXCR on the multiplex PCR reads. Of around 670,000 distinct CDR3 sequences in the sample, roughly two fifths were seen once. CDR3 size: 13 residues. Germline V gives CDR1 SGHVS, CDR2 FQNEAQ. V shed 6 bases and J shed 8 bases, with 13 bases lying between them.

V and J are TRBV7-8 and TRBJ1-4; D is ambiguous. Sequenced input: peripheral blood. The TCR sequence derives from an adult man with Graves' ophthalmopathy. The DNA for the CDR3 is TGTGCCAGCAGTGGAAATCCTGGGGAAAAACTGTTTTTT. It yields the protein CASSGNPGEKLFF.